The clone carrying this T cell receptor (beta chain) was seen a few times. This entry belongs to a study of Ad26.COV2.S vaccination and SARS-CoV-2 variants. This CDR3 region has 16 residues. The ends lost 5 bases at V and 7 bases at J; junction bases unmatched: 11. Germline CDR1 reads SEHNR; CDR2 reads FQNEAQ (reference sequence). Regarding treatment: some 20 received Ad26.COV2.S at low or high dose, single or two shots; about 5 received placebo; per-sample allocation not given. All samples were drawn on day 63, counting from the first vaccine or placebo injection. Generated by immunoSEQ multiplex PCR, the TCRdb table keeps only in-frame clones and is missing some. The sample holds 290,000 or so clones, around 87% seen once.

This receptor was identified in a person between 18 and 65 years old who received the Ad26.COV2.S COVID-19 vaccine or a placebo. The gene calls are TRBV7-9 and TRBJ2-2; TRBD1 aligns across 9 bases. The material was peripheral blood, obtained in a trial of Ad26.COV2.S vaccine versus placebo. CDR3 coding DNA: TGTGCCAGCAGCGATGGGGGACAGGGTGATATCGGGGAGCTGTTTTTT. Its protein product is CASSDGGQGDIGELFF.